This T cell receptor beta chain is from a study of cytomegalovirus exposure and HLA in healthy donors. Study results and limitations: The authors later found TCR association rates varying by HLA locus, with DRB1 most and HLA-C fewest. TCR sequences were mostly rare, though some public TCRs occurred in many donors.

The CDR3 has 16 residues. CDR1 is MGHRA, CDR2 YSYEKL, per germline. V lost 0 bases and J 2 bases, leaving 13 bases between the germline ends. About this clone: The antigen is undetermined. Other DNA sequences in this sample translate to the same CDR3.

PCR primers comprised 60 Vbeta and 13 Jbeta primers. Assay: immunoSEQ multiplex PCR; the TCRdb copy retains only in-frame clones and omits some. The sample consists of 150,000 or so clones, around 82% of them appearing once. This clonotype was obtained from a woman aged 40 to 55 in good health and CMV-seropositive. The chain couples TRBV4-1 to TRBJ1-2; D not resolved. The specimen sequenced was PBMCs. Here the CDR3 reads CASSQDPGRVNYGYTF. The CDR3 coding sequence is TGCGCCAGCAGCCAAGATCCCGGGAGAGTCAACTATGGCTACACCTTC.